This T cell receptor (beta chain) was sequenced during a study of CD8+ T cells in alopecia areata. RNA, once extracted, was reverse transcribed into cDNA for use as the sequencing template. Here immunoSEQ multiplex PCR was the method, and the copy in TCRdb shows in-frame clones only, minus some. The sample has more than 200,000 clones; roughly 44% are singletons. Regarding treatment: oral pan-JAK inhibitor, 5-10 mg twice daily. This clone was observed a handful of times. Its antigen remains unidentified. General study results and limits: Mouse data revealed clearer TCR sharing than patient data did, a gap possibly tied to HLA.

V was shortened by 4 bases and J by 7 bases, with 20 bases between the two germline ends. The germline V gene encodes CDR1 ENHRY and CDR2 SYGVKD. CDR3 size: 15 residues. This receptor was obtained from a human donor with alopecia areata. This chain joins TRBV10-3 and TRBJ2-7; D is possibly TRBD1 (6 bases). This material consisted of CD4+ T cells sorted from blood, taken around week 36, from a patient treated with tofacitinib. As DNA, the CDR3 is TGTGCCATCAGTGGTCCCCCCATACAGGGAAGGGAGCAGTACTTC. It yields the protein CAISGPPIQGREQYF.